Listed below are T cell receptor beta chains from one sample, sequenced in a study of beta chain features in type 1 diabetes. This table comes from immunoSEQ multiplex PCR, and its TCRdb copy is limited to in-frame clones, with some not included. This table holds fewer than 500,000 clones, more than 11% found once. The sequenced material came from naive CD4+ T cells from blood. These receptors were collected from a man between 25 and 39 years old in good health. Each CDR3 is given with its conserved first and last residue. The order of the fields is D gene, clone size, V gene, J gene, CDR3 protein, CDR3 DNA. A D gene is named only where the DNA matches it firmly. The size of a clone is reported for some rows only, either as once, few or many, or as a class for expanded clones.

D: .; size: .; V: TRBV5-4; J: TRBJ2-7; CDR3: CASSPPGSYEQYF; DNA: TGTGCCAGCAGCCCGCCCGGCTCCTACGAGCAGTACTTC
D: TRBD2; size: .; V: TRBV25-1; J: TRBJ2-3; CDR3: CASELTSGASTDTQYF; DNA: TGTGCCAGCGAGTTAACTAGCGGTGCTAGCACAGATACGCAGTATTTT
D: .; size: .; V: TRBV6-5; J: TRBJ2-3; CDR3: CASSYSYSTDTQYF; DNA: TGTGCCAGCAGTTACTCATACAGCACAGATACGCAGTATTTT
D: .; size: .; V: TRBV7-3; J: TRBJ2-5; CDR3: CASSLGDREGETQYF; DNA: TGTGCCAGCAGCTTAGGAGACAGGGAGGGCGAGACCCAGTACTTC
D: .; size: .; V: TRBV19; J: TRBJ2-3; CDR3: CASSILQGPDTQYF; DNA: TGTGCCAGTAGTATTTTACAGGGCCCAGATACGCAGTATTTT
D: .; size: .; V: TRBV7-6; J: TRBJ2-6; CDR3: CASSNSGANVLTF; DNA: TGTGCCAGCAGCAATTCTGGGGCCAACGTCCTGACTTTC
D: TRBD1; size: .; V: TRBV15; J: TRBJ1-5; CDR3: CATSRDQGDQPQHF; DNA: TGTGCCACCAGCAGAGATCAGGGGGATCAGCCCCAGCATTTT
D: .; size: .; V: TRBV2; J: TRBJ2-1; CDR3: CASSEQFGEQFF; DNA: TGTGCCAGCAGTGAGCAATTTGGAGAGCAGTTCTTC
D: .; size: few; V: TRBV7-9; J: TRBJ2-5; CDR3: CASSLGGGSPQYF; DNA: TGTGCCAGCAGCTTAGGGGGCGGAAGCCCCCAGTACTTC
D: TRBD2; size: .; V: TRBV7-2; J: TRBJ2-7; CDR3: CASSLERGPYEQYF; DNA: TGTGCCAGCAGCTTGGAGCGGGGTCCCTACGAGCAGTACTTC
D: .; size: few; V: TRBV5-6; J: TRBJ2-3; CDR3: CASSLSLADTQYF; DNA: TGTGCCAGCAGCTTAAGCTTGGCAGATACGCAGTATTTT
D: TRBD1; size: .; V: TRBV4-1; J: TRBJ2-7; CDR3: CASSQGDSGSYEQYF; DNA: TGCGCCAGCAGCCAAGGGGACAGCGGATCCTACGAGCAGTACTTC
D: .; size: .; V: TRBV6-5; J: TRBJ2-2; CDR3: CASSPSYRVTGELFF; DNA: TGTGCCAGCAGTCCCTCATACAGGGTCACCGGGGAGCTGTTTTTT
D: .; size: few; V: TRBV7-2; J: TRBJ2-3; CDR3: CASSLLRDTQYF; DNA: TGTGCCAGCAGCTTACTGAGGGATACGCAGTATTTT
D: TRBD2; size: .; V: TRBV10-3; J: TRBJ2-3; CDR3: CAIRLAGVNTDTQYF; DNA: TGTGCCATCAGACTAGCGGGAGTGAACACAGATACGCAGTATTTT
D: .; size: few; V: TRBV5-4; J: TRBJ1-4; CDR3: CASSLQGPTNEKLFF; DNA: TGTGCCAGCAGCTTACAGGGCCCCACTAATGAAAAACTGTTTTTT
D: TRBD1; size: few; V: TRBV19; J: TRBJ2-3; CDR3: CASNRQGAEDTQYF; DNA: TGTGCCAGTAACAGACAGGGGGCCGAGGATACGCAGTATTTT
D: .; size: .; V: TRBV9; J: TRBJ2-6; CDR3: CASSYSAGTRGSSATNVLTF; DNA: TGTGCCAGCAGCTATTCCGCCGGGACACGGGGAAGTTCTGCAACCAACGTCCTGACTTTC
D: TRBD1; size: .; V: TRBV5-6; J: TRBJ2-1; CDR3: CASKPGQGYNEQFF; DNA: TGTGCCAGCAAGCCGGGACAGGGTTACAATGAGCAGTTCTTC
D: TRBD2; size: .; V: TRBV19; J: TRBJ2-3; CDR3: CASTLLAVADTQYF; DNA: TGTGCCAGTACACTACTAGCGGTTGCAGATACGCAGTATTTT
D: TRBD2; size: few; V: TRBV5-1; J: TRBJ2-5; CDR3: CASSLALIGLAGRETQYF; DNA: TGCGCCAGCAGCTTGGCCTTGATAGGACTAGCGGGAAGGGAGACCCAGTACTTC
D: TRBD1; size: .; V: TRBV30; J: TRBJ1-5; CDR3: CAWNKQGNSNQPQHF; DNA: TGTGCCTGGAATAAACAGGGGAATAGCAATCAGCCCCAGCATTTT
D: TRBD1; size: .; V: TRBV20-1; J: TRBJ1-2; CDR3: CSAPGGYGYTF; DNA: TGCAGTGCCCCAGGGGGATATGGCTACACCTTC
D: TRBD2; size: few; V: TRBV7-9; J: TRBJ2-3; CDR3: CASSPKTSVGVDTQYF; DNA: TGTGCCAGCAGCCCGAAGACTAGCGTGGGTGTAGATACGCAGTATTTT
D: .; size: few; V: TRBV7-8; J: TRBJ2-1; CDR3: CASSPIGGSYNEQFF; DNA: TGTGCCAGCAGCCCGATCGGCGGTTCCTACAATGAGCAGTTCTTC
D: .; size: few; V: TRBV6-1; J: TRBJ2-5; CDR3: CASSEPRETQYF; DNA: TGTGCCAGCAGTGAGCCGCGGGAGACCCAGTACTTC
D: .; size: .; V: TRBV4-3; J: TRBJ2-4; CDR3: CASSPKGGRDIQYF; DNA: TGCGCCAGCAGCCCCAAGGGCGGCAGGGACATTCAGTACTTC
D: TRBD2; size: .; V: TRBV7-9; J: TRBJ2-3; CDR3: CASSLAMASGITDTQYF; DNA: TGTGCCAGCAGCTTAGCGATGGCTAGCGGAATCACAGATACGCAGTATTTT